This T cell receptor (beta chain) derives from a study of beta chain features in type 1 diabetes. Regarding this clone: Its target is not known.

Cells sorted by CD45RO/CCR7/CD25/CD127/CD95/CD27 comprised CD4+ naive, central memory, regulatory and stem cell-like memory cells. Sequenced material consisted of expressed TCRB transcripts (all of the isolated RNA was reverse transcribed). Repertoires were generated with immunoSEQ multiplex PCR, while TCRdb's copy carries only in-frame clones and drops some. The data show over 650,000 clones, over 11% seen once. Whole-study results and caveats: Naive, central memory and Treg TCRB repertoires appeared more alike in patients than in healthy donors. An over-representation of cells with high TCR expression could result from cDNA sequencing. Significant though moderate, a shortening of TCRB CDR3s appeared in all four CD4+ subsets of Type 1 diabetes patients.

Germline assignment: CDR1 SGHTA and CDR2 FQGTGA. The CDR3 extends over 12 amino acids. V lost 5 bases, J lost 9 bases, and 11 bases lay in between. Specimen: naive CD4+ T cells from blood. The chain couples TRBV7-3 to TRBJ2-1; a possible D gene is TRBD2 (6 bases). The TCR sequence derives from a man aged 18 to 35 with type 1 diabetes. The CDR3 region has the DNA TGTGCCAGCAGCCATCCCGGGGGTGAGCAGTTCTTC. It yields the protein CASSHPGGEQFF.